This passage covers 3 T cell receptor beta chains from one sample sequenced in a study of shared clonotypes between healthy human individuals (dated by TCRdb to about 2020). For the CD8 naive samples, CD45RO-negative cells were positively selected for CCR7, yielding a CD45RA+CCR7+ population from which TemRA cells were excluded. To prepare the library, the immunoSEQ multiplex PCR assay was applied. TCRdb took this table from immuneACCESS and kept in-frame rearrangements with V and J called. Such tables lack part of the clones; where checked against another copy, unresolved V genes explain under half of the gap, and the rest is unexplained. This sample is represented by more than 500,000 clones; about 95% of them were singletons. The ten top clones hold approximately 0.11% of the sample. Sequencing input: naive CD8+ T cells sorted from blood. Sample cell subset or site, as interpreted from the label and publication: CD45RA+CCR7+. These receptor sequences come from a woman aged 25-40 years in good health.

This chain uses TRBV6-1 with TRBJ2-7, with 12 bases matching TRBD1. The germline CDR1 and CDR2 sequences are MNHNS and SASEGT. This CDR3 has 15 amino acids. The trim removed 6 bases at V and 1 base at J, leaving 4 bases unmatched. CDR3 sequence reads: CASRGDRGLSYEQYF. CDR3 coding DNA: TGTGCCAGCAGAGGGGACAGGGGGCTATCCTACGAGCAGTACTTC.

The CDR3 DNA reads TGTGCCAGCAGTGAAGGGCTAGCGGGGCTATCAGATACGCAGTATTTT. Translation: CASSEGLAGLSDTQYF. The chain employs TRBV6-1 and TRBJ2-3; 9 bases are a match to TRBD2. The length of the CDR3 is 16 residues. The V and J ends lost 1 base and 4 bases, in that order; junction bases with no gene match: 6. Germline assignment: CDR1 MNHNS and CDR2 SASEGT.

The DNA for the CDR3 is TGTGCCAGCAGTGCGTGGGCCTCAGCCGGGGAGCTGTTTTTT. Translation gives CASSAWASAGELFF. This chain connects TRBV6-1 to TRBJ2-2; D not certain. Trimming stripped 4 bases from V and 6 bases from J, with 12 bases between. This CDR3 has 14 residues. Germline CDR1 is MNHNS and CDR2 is SASEGT.